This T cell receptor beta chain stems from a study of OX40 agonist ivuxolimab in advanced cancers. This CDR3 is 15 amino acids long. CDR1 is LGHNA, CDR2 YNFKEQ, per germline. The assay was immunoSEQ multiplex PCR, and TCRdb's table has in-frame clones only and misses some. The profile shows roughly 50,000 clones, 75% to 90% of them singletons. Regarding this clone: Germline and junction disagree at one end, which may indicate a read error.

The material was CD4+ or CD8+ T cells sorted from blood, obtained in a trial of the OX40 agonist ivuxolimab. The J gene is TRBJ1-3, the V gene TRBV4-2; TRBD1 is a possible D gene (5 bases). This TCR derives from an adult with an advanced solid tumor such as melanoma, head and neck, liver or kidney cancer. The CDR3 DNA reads TGTGCCAGCAGTCAAGACAGATCCTCTGGAAACACCATATATTTT. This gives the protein CASSQDRSSGNTIYF.